The TCR beta chain under discussion was sequenced for a study of STAT5B mutations in CD4+ large granular lymphocyte leukemia (dated by TCRdb to 2021 to 2024). In terms of the full investigation: Among healthy controls, the CDR3 'QG' motif was associated with a particular HLA allele. The TCRbeta repertoires of CD4+ T-cell large granular lymphocyte leukemia patients were compared with the TCRbeta repertoires of healthy blood donors. Flow cytometry performed on FACSCanto II or FACSVerse showed that the purified fractions had more than 95% purity among lymphocytes.

CDR3 length: 12 amino acids, cysteine to phenylalanine. Here the CDR3 DNA is all that survives: 36 bases in frame from base 1. V is pared back by 7 bases and J by 8 bases, with 14 bases lying between the germline termini. From a lookup of the germline V gene (reference sequence), CDR1 and CDR2 are MNHNY and SVGAGI. The immunoSEQ assay at survey resolution was applied to genomic DNA for sequencing of TCRbeta rearrangements. The paper's data handling went like this. A lowest detectable productive clonotype frequency of 2.59 x 10-5 was observed in the TCR sequencing data. Analyses included only productive TCRbeta rearrangements, meaning complete and in-frame sequences. Sample clonality was computed as Simpson clonality in the immunoSEQ Analyzer version 3.0. Clones were categorized by frequency as very rare, small, medium, large (1-20%) or hyperexpanded (>20%). OLGA 1.2.3 estimated generation probabilities, VDJtools produced V-gene circos plots, VDJdb was queried for specificities, and GLIPH identified CDR3 motifs. The clones in this table, taken by TCRdb from immuneACCESS, are in-frame only. Not every clone is retained; where verified, under half of the shortfall comes from an unresolved V gene, and the cause of the rest is unknown. That table is the source of V, J and clone size, and D and trimming were worked out from the DNA. For this sample there are about 22,000 clones; under 80% appear just once. The ten top clones hold 0.42% of the sample.

The healthy control group was made up of a few dozen blood donors, and the Finnish Red Cross blood service supplied their buffy coats. All TCR-sequenced material derived from peripheral blood: patient blood samples and healthy donor buffy coats. Ficoll-Hypaque gradient centrifugation was used to isolate peripheral blood mononuclear cells. For the healthy controls, CD4+ cells were obtained from buffy coats by magnetic purification. The Gentra Puregene Cell and Tissue kit was used for genomic DNA extraction, and quantification was performed on a Qubit 2.0 fluorometer. Findings and caveats that apply to the study as a whole: Each patient's main leukemic clonotypes were private, but about 27% of these clonotypes showed up at low frequency in the non-leukemic repertoires of other patients. Enrichment of TRBV06-family usage was observed among the top patient clones (8/27) relative to healthy controls (2/35). The data were not HLA-matched, and the higher clonality in CD4+ T-LGLL than in CD8+ T-LGLL could be due to the relatively small sample size. Greater clonality appeared to be present in CD4-sorted patient repertoires than in healthy CD4+ repertoires, and the difference was retained after the putative leukemic clones were removed.

A word on this clone: The target of this receptor is not known. Base qualities are not at hand, and no much larger clone is one base apart.

In this chain, TRBV6-6 is recombined with TRBJ1-2; TRBD1 could be the D gene, as 6 bases match. The TCR comes from a human donor in good health. Sequenced sample: CD4+ T cells from blood buffy coats. The CDR3 protein is CASKTGSGGYTF. The nucleotides are TGTGCCAGCAAAACAGGGTCCGGCGGCTACACCTTC.